This T cell receptor beta chain is from a study of blood T cell repertoires in COVID-19. About the research overall: From the United States, Italy and Spain came samples of acute and convalescent COVID-19. PBMCs, B-cell-depleted T cells, or T cells provided the cDNA or gDNA that made up the material.

The CDR3 is 15 amino acids. The method was immunoSEQ multiplex PCR; TCRdb's version includes in-frame clones alone and lacks a portion of them. The sample carries 350,000 to 500,000 clones, around nine tenths recorded once. Individuals in the exposed group had encountered a COVID-19 case within 2 weeks preceding study entry. The rearrangement links TRBV12-2 to TRBJ2-7; the table's D call TRBD2 went unverified against the DNA. TRBV12-2 counts as a pseudogene. The sequenced sample consisted of PBMCs or T cells enriched from blood (not recorded which). The TCR originated in a woman between 18 and 30 years old who had been exposed to COVID-19. CDR3 protein: CASRLVAGRIYEQYF. The CDR3 region has the DNA TGTGCAAGTCGCTTAGTGGCGGGACGAATCTACGAGCAGTACTTC.